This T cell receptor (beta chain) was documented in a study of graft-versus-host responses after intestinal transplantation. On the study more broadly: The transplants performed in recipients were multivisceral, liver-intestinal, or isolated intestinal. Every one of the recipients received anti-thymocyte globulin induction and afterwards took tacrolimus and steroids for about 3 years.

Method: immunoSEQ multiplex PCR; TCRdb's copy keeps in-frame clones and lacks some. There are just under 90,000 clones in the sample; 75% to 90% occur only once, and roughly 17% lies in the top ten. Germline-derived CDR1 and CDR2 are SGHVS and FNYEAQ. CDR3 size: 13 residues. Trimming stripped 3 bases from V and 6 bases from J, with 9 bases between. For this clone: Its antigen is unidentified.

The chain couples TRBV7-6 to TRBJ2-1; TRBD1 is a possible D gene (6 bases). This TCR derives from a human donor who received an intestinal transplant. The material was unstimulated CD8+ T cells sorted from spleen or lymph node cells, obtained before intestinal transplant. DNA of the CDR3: TGTGCCAGCAGCTTCGAGGACAGCAATGAGCAGTTCTTC. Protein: CASSFEDSNEQFF.